This T cell receptor beta chain was documented in a study of OX40 agonist ivuxolimab in advanced cancers. The V gene's germline CDR1 is SGHRS and CDR2 YFSETQ. There are 16 residues in the CDR3. Trimming took 0 bases from V and 4 from J; bases not matched to a gene: 9. This clone was recorded only once. TCRdb's copy holds only in-frame clones and misses some; the assay was immunoSEQ multiplex PCR. This table has about 55,000 clones, around four fifths appearing once. The source of this sequence is an adult with an advanced solid tumor such as melanoma, head and neck, liver or kidney cancer. The material was CD4+ or CD8+ T cells sorted from blood, obtained in a trial of the OX40 agonist ivuxolimab. V is TRBV5-1 and J is TRBJ1-1; 7 bases are a match to TRBD1. The CDR3 loop is CASSLARDSGPTEAFF. DNA of the CDR3: TGCGCCAGCAGCTTGGCCAGGGACAGTGGGCCCACTGAAGCTTTCTTT. Full variable domain (outside the CDR3, taken from reference TRBV5-1 and TRBJ1-1): KAGVTQTPRYLIKTRGQQVTLSCSPISGHRSVSWYQQTPGQGLQFLFEYFSETQRNKGNFPGRFSGRQFSNSRSEMNVSTLELGDSALYLCASSLARDSGPTEAFFGQGTRLTVV.